Shown below are 26 T cell receptor beta chains from a single sample sequenced in a study of HIV-infected patients and healthy controls. Reverse transcription used around 540 ng RNA and constant-region primers for alpha and beta. Each of the alpha and beta chains got its own library through chain-specific third strand synthesis with indices. TCRdb re-called the 5' RACE reads with MiXCR, one entry per CDR3 protein. The sample has around 18,000 distinct CDR3 sequences; about 9.4% are singletons. All unsorted peripheral T cells were captured because whole blood was used without fractionation. The sample was blood. These receptor sequences come from an adult in good health.

This clonotype was observed many times. The CDR3 loop is CAWSLAGGGETQYF. As DNA, the CDR3 is TGTGCCTGGAGCCTAGCGGGAGGGGGAGAGACCCAGTACTTC. The J gene is TRBJ2-5, the V gene TRBV30; 12 positions agree with TRBD2. From germline, CDR1 is GTSNPN and CDR2 SVGIG (reference sequence). Trimming took 3 bases from V and 4 from J; bases not matched to a gene: 3. CDR3 length equals 14 residues.

The rearrangement links TRBV7-2 to TRBJ1-5; D unresolved. The V end lost 2 bases, the J end lost 6 bases, and 8 bases lay between the germline ends. Germline lookup yields CDR1 SGHTA and CDR2 FQGNSA. The CDR3 has 13 amino acids. The DNA for the CDR3 is TGTGCCAGCAGCTTACCCGGGAGTCAGCCCCAGCATTTT. Amino acids: CASSLPGSQPQHF.

This clonotype was observed many times. The V and J genes are TRBV19 and TRBJ1-5, with D tentatively TRBD1 (5 bases). The CDR3 is made up of 19 amino acids. The germline gives CDR1 LNHDA, CDR2 SQIVND (reference sequence). Trimming left V 3 bases short and J 1 base short, with 22 bases between. CDR3 DNA sequence: TGTGCCAGTAGTATCGGTCGGGGGGTGGTTCATTCGAGCAATCAGCCCCAGCATTTT. Protein: CASSIGRGVVHSSNQPQHF.

This clonotype was seen at least ten times. The V call is TRBV6-1, the J call TRBJ2-1, with 12 bases aligning to TRBD2. The ends lost 2 bases at V and 9 bases at J; junction bases unmatched: 5. The germline CDR1 and CDR2 sequences are MNHNS and SASEGT. There are 15 residues in the CDR3. The CDR3 DNA reads as TGTGCCAGCAGTGAAAGGACTAGCGGGAATAGTGAGCAGTTCTTC. It is translated as CASSERTSGNSEQFF.

Ten or more counts support this clonotype. This rearrangement joins TRBV25-1 to TRBJ2-1, with 8 bases that match TRBD2. The ends lost 0 bases at V and 4 bases at J; junction bases unmatched: 8. The germline V gene has CDR1 MGHDK and CDR2 SYGVNS. The CDR3 totals 17 residues. The CDR3 nucleotides are TGTGCCAGCAGTGAATATGGGGGGGCGGGAGGTTACAATGAGCAGTTCTTC. Its protein product is CASSEYGGAGGYNEQFF.

This clonotype has ten or more counts. This chain joins TRBV10-3 and TRBJ2-3, with D tentatively TRBD2 (5 bases). Germline V gene sequence: CDR1 ENHRY, CDR2 SYGVKD. The CDR3 length is 14 residues. Between the trimmed V and J ends, which lost 10 bases and 0 bases, there was a span of 14 bases. The CDR3 spells CATMRAGSTDTQYF. The DNA of the CDR3 is TGTGCCACCATGAGGGCGGGTAGCACAGATACGCAGTATTTT.

This clonotype was detected a few times. The J gene is TRBJ1-5, the V gene TRBV28; no clear D. The CDR3 runs 14 residues. CDR1 is MDHEN and CDR2 is SYDVKM in the germline V gene. The V gene lost 3 bases and the J gene lost 3 bases, with 9 bases spanning the gap. In DNA form, the CDR3 reads TGTGCCAGCAGTTTTGGACGGAACAATCAGCCCCAGCATTTT. Translating it yields CASSFGRNNQPQHF.

There are many counts of this clonotype. This rearrangement joins TRBV4-2 to TRBJ1-1; D might be TRBD1 (6 bases). This CDR3 is 14 amino acids long. Germline CDR1 reads LGHNA; CDR2 reads YNFKEQ. V was shortened by 0 bases and J by 1 base, with 6 bases between the two germline ends. Written as DNA, the CDR3 is TGTGCCAGCAGCCAAGAGGGGGCGAACACTGAAGCTTTCTTT. Translation: CASSQEGANTEAFF.

This clonotype came up many times. This sequence joins TRBV7-2 and TRBJ2-3, with a weak D call TRBD2 (5 bases). V shed 5 bases and J shed 2 bases, with 11 bases lying between them. Germline V lookup: CDR1 SGHTA, CDR2 FQGNSA. There are 14 residues in the CDR3. The DNA for the CDR3 is TGTGCCAGCAGCCCCGGACTGATCACAGATACGCAGTATTTT. As protein: CASSPGLITDTQYF.

This clonotype was picked up many times. The chain carries TRBV2 and TRBJ2-1; D is ambiguous. Trimming cost V 5 bases and J 5 bases, with 4 bases left between them. The CDR3 is 11 residues long. The germline CDR1 and CDR2 sequences are SNHLY and FYNNEI. CDR3 protein: CASSLDNEQFF. The CDR3 DNA is TGTGCCAGCAGTTTGGACAATGAGCAGTTCTTC.

The gene calls are TRBV11-2 and TRBJ2-4; D is possibly TRBD2 (6 bases). The V end was cut by 0 bases, the J end by 0 bases, with 15 bases between. This CDR3 is 18 amino acids long. Germline loops: CDR1 SGHAT, CDR2 FQNNGV. CDR3 in amino acids: CASSLEGMGLLAKNIQYF. DNA of the CDR3: TGTGCCAGCAGCTTAGAGGGGATGGGACTTCTAGCCAAAAACATTCAGTACTTC.

This clonotype qualifies as medium-sized (0.01 to 0.1%). The chain carries TRBV10-3 and TRBJ2-3, with 12 nucleotides matching TRBD2. The germline CDR1 and CDR2 sequences are ENHRY and SYGVKD. The CDR3 covers 15 residues. The J segment lost 6 bases and the V segment lost 4 bases, leaving 5 bases of the junction unmatched. The CDR3 sequence is CAISASGRALDTQYF. For the CDR3, the DNA is TGTGCCATCAGTGCTAGCGGGAGGGCCCTGGATACGCAGTATTTT.

This clonotype is labeled medium-sized. J is TRBJ2-5 and V is TRBV5-6; D may be TRBD1 (6 bases). V gave up 3 bases and J gave up 5 bases, with 20 bases separating them. CDR3 length: 16 amino acids. Germline-derived CDR1 and CDR2 are SGHDT and YYEEEE. The CDR3 nucleotides are TGTGCCAGCAGCTCTTCTACACCTGACAGGTCGGAGACCCAGTACTTC. Amino acid sequence: CASSSSTPDRSETQYF.

This clonotype is categorized as medium-sized. J is TRBJ2-7 and V is TRBV28; TRBD1 matches 8 bases. Per germline, CDR1 MDHEN and CDR2 SYDVKM. The CDR3 loop spans 14 amino acids. Trimming took 5 bases from V and 4 from J; bases not matched to a gene: 7. The CDR3 is CASSKDRAEYEQYF. The DNA for the CDR3 is TGTGCCAGCAGTAAGGACAGGGCGGAATACGAGCAGTACTTC.

This clonotype was observed at least ten times. This rearrangement joins TRBV12-3 or TRBV12-4 to TRBJ2-5; D remains unclear. Trimming shortened V by 10 bases and J by 3 bases, and 15 bases separated the two germline ends. The CDR3 contains 13 residues. CDR3 bases: TGTGCCACCGCGCCGGGCCAGAAAGAGACCCAGTACTTC. Translating it yields CATAPGQKETQYF.

This clonotype occurred many times. The chain couples TRBV19 to TRBJ2-1, with TRBD2 matching 8 bases. The V gene's germline CDR1 is LNHDA and CDR2 SQIVND (reference sequence). V trimming: 0 bases; J trimming: 6 bases; junction bases outside the gene matches: 10. CDR3 length equals 17 residues. The CDR3: CASSIDGTSGGRNEQFF. DNA of the CDR3: TGTGCCAGTAGTATAGATGGAACTAGCGGTGGTCGCAATGAGCAGTTCTTC.

DNA of the CDR3: TGCAGTGCTAGAGATTTCCGGGGGGGCCACGGCGAGCAGTACTTC. It yields the protein CSARDFRGGHGEQYF. The chain carries TRBV20-1 and TRBJ2-7; 8 bases agree with TRBD2. V shed 0 bases, J shed 6 bases, and the junction held 10 bases outside the gene matches. The CDR3 is 15 amino acids. Germline lookup yields CDR1 DFQATT and CDR2 SNEGSKA (reference sequence).

The chain combines TRBV20-1 with TRBJ2-7; 8 bases match TRBD2. CDR1 is DFQATT and CDR2 is SNEGSKA in the germline V gene (reference sequence). V lost 0 bases, J lost 3 bases, and 7 bases stayed unmatched. This CDR3 contains 15 residues. CDR3 DNA: TGCAGTGCTAGAGATTACGGCGGGGGGAGCTACGAGCAGTACTTC. It specifies CSARDYGGGSYEQYF.

The table lists this clonotype with a few counts. The chain is built from TRBV6-2 or TRBV6-3 and TRBJ2-3, with a tentative D call TRBD2 (5 bases). The CDR3 runs to 14 residues. Trimming removed 6 bases at V and 2 bases at J, with 12 bases between. From germline, CDR1 is MNHEY and CDR2 SVGEGT. The CDR3 sequence: CASSSAAYTDTQYF. Here the CDR3 DNA reads TGTGCCAGCAGCTCAGCGGCCTACACAGATACGCAGTATTTT.

This clonotype was observed many times. This chain links TRBV6-1 with TRBJ2-3; the D is unclear. Germline V CDR1 and CDR2: MNHNS, SASEGT. Trimming removed 10 bases from V and 1 base from J, with 18 bases in between. The length of the CDR3 is 15 residues. The chain's CDR3 is CANTIRALCTDTQYF. DNA for the CDR3: TGTGCCAACACGATTCGGGCACTGTGCACAGATACGCAGTATTTT.

There are many counts of this clonotype. The chain carries TRBV30 and TRBJ1-1; D not certain. Germline-derived CDR1 and CDR2 are GTSNPN and SVGIG (reference sequence). V dropped 1 base and J dropped 6 bases, with 9 bases sitting between them. This CDR3 has 12 amino acids. CDR3 DNA sequence: TGTGCCTGGAGTGACTGGGAGGCTGAAGCTTTCTTT. Translation gives CAWSDWEAEAFF.

The sample holds a few counts of this clonotype. In DNA form, the CDR3 reads TGTGCCAGCAGTTTATCGACAGGGGGCTTATACGAGCAGTACTTC. This codes for CASSLSTGGLYEQYF. The chain joins TRBV28 to TRBJ2-7; 10 nucleotides align to TRBD1. Per the germline V gene, CDR1 is MDHEN and CDR2 is SYDVKM. The length of the CDR3 is 15 residues. Losses at the gene ends were 1 base for V and 4 bases for J; bases not matched to a gene: 4.

The table lists this clonotype with many counts. V is TRBV29-1 and J is TRBJ2-4, with D perhaps TRBD1 or TRBD2 (5 bases each). Germline V gene sequence: CDR1 SQVTM, CDR2 ANQGSEA. V lost 2 bases to trimming and J lost 8 bases, with 16 bases between them. The CDR3 is 14 residues long. CDR3 in DNA: TGCAGCGTTGAATCCGGGGCACTCCCTGACATTCAGTACTTC. Amino acids: CSVESGALPDIQYF.

This clonotype was observed at least ten times. This chain connects TRBV20-1 to TRBJ2-7; 13 bases line up with TRBD2. Per germline, CDR1 DFQATT and CDR2 SNEGSKA (reference sequence). The CDR3 covers 14 residues. After removal of 4 bases from V and 2 bases from J, the junction contained 2 bases not matched to a gene. As DNA, the CDR3 is TGCAGTGCTACCGGGACTAGCGGGACCTACGAGCAGTACTTC. It specifies CSATGTSGTYEQYF.

This clonotype was picked up many times. Its ends do not fully match the called genes, so a read error is possible. The CDR3 protein is CATAPSSGRPEDF. CDR3 sequence (DNA): TGTGCCACTGCCCCTTCTAGCGGGAGGCCGGAGGACTTC. The chain is built from TRBV12-3 or TRBV12-4 and TRBJ2-5; 11 bases agree with TRBD2. This CDR3 region has 13 residues.

The chain's CDR3 is CASSLETGASSGANVLTF. CDR3 nucleotides: TGCGCCAGCAGCTTGGAAACAGGAGCGAGCTCTGGGGCCAACGTCCTGACTTTC. J is TRBJ2-6 and V is TRBV5-1; D possibly corresponds to TRBD1 (5 bases). The length of the CDR3 is 18 residues. CDR1 SGHRS and CDR2 YFSETQ come from the germline V gene. The V end lost 0 bases, the J end lost 0 bases, and 13 bases lay between the germline ends. Full variable domain (outside the CDR3, taken from reference TRBV5-1 and TRBJ2-6): KAGVTQTPRYLIKTRGQQVTLSCSPISGHRSVSWYQQTPGQGLQFLFEYFSETQRNKGNFPGRFSGRQFSNSRSEMNVSTLELGDSALYLCASSLETGASSGANVLTFGAGSRLTVL.